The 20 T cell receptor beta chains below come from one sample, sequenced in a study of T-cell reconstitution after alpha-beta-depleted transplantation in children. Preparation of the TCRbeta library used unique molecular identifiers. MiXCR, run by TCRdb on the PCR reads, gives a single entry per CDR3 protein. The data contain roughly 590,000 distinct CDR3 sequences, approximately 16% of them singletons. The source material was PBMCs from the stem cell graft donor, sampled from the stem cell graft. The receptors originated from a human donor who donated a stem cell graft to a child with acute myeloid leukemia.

CDR3 coding DNA: TGTGCCAGCAGCTTAGCGGGGATTGAAGCTTTCTTT. It encodes CASSLAGIEAFF. This sequence joins TRBV7-2 and TRBJ1-1; D remains ambiguous. Deletions cut 0 bases from V and 7 bases from J, with 6 bases between. Germline V lookup: CDR1 SGHTA, CDR2 FQGNSA. The CDR3 contains 12 residues.

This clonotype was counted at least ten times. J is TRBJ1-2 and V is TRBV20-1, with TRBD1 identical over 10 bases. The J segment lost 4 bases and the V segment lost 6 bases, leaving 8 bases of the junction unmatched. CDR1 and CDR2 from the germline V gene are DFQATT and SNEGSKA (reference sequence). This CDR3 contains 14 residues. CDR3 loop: CSALTTGGSYGYTF. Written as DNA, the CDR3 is TGCAGTGCCCTCACGACAGGGGGCTCCTATGGCTACACCTTC.

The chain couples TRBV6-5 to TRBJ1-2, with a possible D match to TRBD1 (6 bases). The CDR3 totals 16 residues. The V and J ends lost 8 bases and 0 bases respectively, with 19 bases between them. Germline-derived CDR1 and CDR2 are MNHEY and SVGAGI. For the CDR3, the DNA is TGTGCCAGCCGCTTCCAGGACAGAATTTCTAACTATGGCTACACCTTC. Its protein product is CASRFQDRISNYGYTF.

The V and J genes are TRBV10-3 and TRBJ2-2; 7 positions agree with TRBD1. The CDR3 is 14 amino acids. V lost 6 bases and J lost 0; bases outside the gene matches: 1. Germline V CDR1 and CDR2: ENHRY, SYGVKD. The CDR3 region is CAIRTGTNTGELFF. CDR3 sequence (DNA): TGTGCCATCAGGACAGGGACGAACACCGGGGAGCTGTTTTTT.

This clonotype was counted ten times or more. As DNA, the CDR3 is TGTGCCAGCAGTCGACACAGGGGGCTAAACGAGCAGTACTTC. Its translation is CASSRHRGLNEQYF. V and J are TRBV6-2 or TRBV6-3 and TRBJ2-7; 9 bases fit TRBD1. Trimming removed 5 bases from V and 5 bases from J; junction bases left unmatched: 7. Germline V CDR1 and CDR2: MNHEY, SVGEGT. This CDR3 is 14 amino acids long.

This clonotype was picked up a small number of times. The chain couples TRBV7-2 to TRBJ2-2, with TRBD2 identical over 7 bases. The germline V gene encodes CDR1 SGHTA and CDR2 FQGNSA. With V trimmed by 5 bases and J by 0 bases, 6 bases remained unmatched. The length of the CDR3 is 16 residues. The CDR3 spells CASSPQAGANTGELFF. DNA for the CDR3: TGTGCCAGCAGCCCCCAGGCGGGGGCGAACACCGGGGAGCTGTTTTTT.

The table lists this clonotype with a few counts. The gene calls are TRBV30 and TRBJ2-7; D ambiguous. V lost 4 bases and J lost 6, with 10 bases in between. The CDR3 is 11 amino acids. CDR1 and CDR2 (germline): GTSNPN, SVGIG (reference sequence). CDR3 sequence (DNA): TGTGCCTGGACCGGATCGTCCGAGCAGTACTTC. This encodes CAWTGSSEQYF.

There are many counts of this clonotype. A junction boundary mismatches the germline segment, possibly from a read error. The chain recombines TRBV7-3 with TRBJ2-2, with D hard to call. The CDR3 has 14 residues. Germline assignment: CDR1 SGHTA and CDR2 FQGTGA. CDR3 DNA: TGTGCCAGCAGCTTAAACGCGAACTCCGGGGAGCTGTTTTTT. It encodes CASSLNANSGELFF.

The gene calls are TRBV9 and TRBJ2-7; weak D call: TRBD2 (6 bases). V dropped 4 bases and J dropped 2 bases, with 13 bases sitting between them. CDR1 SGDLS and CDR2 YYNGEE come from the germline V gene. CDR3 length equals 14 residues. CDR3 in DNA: TGTGCCAGCAGCACCCGGGACTGGACCTACGAGCAGTACTTC. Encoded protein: CASSTRDWTYEQYF.

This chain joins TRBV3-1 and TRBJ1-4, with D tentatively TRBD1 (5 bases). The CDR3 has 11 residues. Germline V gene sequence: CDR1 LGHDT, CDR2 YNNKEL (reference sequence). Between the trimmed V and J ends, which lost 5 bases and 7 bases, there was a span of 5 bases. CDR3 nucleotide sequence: TGTGCCAGCAGCGGGGCTGAAAAACTGTTTTTT. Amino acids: CASSGAEKLFF.

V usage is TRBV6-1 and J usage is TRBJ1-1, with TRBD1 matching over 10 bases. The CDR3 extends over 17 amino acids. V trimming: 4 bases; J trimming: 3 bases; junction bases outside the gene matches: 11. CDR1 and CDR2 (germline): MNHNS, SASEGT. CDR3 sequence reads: CASSGDRGRPEDTEAFF. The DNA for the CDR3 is TGTGCCAGCAGTGGGGACAGGGGCCGCCCAGAGGACACTGAAGCTTTCTTT.

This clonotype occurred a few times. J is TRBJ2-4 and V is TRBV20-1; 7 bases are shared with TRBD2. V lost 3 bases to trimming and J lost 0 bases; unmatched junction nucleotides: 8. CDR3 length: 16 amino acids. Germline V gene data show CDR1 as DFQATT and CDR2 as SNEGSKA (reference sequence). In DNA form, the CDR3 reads TGCAGTGCTAGTCGGGGGGATAGTTTAGCCAAAAACATTCAGTACTTC. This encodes CSASRGDSLAKNIQYF.

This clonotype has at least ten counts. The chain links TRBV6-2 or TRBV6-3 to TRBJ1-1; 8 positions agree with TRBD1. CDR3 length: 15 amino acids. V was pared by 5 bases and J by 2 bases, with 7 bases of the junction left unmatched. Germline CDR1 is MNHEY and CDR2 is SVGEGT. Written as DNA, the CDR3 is TGTGCCAGCAGTCCATATGGACAGGGAAACACTGAAGCTTTCTTT. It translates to CASSPYGQGNTEAFF.

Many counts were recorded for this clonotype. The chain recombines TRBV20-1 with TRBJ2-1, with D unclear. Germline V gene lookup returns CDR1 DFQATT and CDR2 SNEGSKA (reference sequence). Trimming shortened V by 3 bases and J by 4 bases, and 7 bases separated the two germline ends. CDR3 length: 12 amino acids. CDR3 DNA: TGCAGTGCTAGGATCAGTTACAATGAGCAGTTCTTC. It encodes CSARISYNEQFF.

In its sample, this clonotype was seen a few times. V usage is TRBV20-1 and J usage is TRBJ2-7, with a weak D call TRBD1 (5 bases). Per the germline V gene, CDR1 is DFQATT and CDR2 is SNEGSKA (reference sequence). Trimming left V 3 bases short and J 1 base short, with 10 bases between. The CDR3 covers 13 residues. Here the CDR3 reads CSASGRESYEQYV. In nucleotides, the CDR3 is TGCAGTGCTAGCGGCAGGGAATCCTACGAGCAGTACGTC.

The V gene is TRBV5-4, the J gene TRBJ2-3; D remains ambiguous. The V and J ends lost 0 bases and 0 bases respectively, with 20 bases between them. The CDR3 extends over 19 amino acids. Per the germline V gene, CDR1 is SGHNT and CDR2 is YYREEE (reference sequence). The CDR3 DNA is TGTGCCAGCAGCTTGGAGACCGTAGGCAGTCAATTTAGCACAGATACGCAGTATTTT. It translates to CASSLETVGSQFSTDTQYF.

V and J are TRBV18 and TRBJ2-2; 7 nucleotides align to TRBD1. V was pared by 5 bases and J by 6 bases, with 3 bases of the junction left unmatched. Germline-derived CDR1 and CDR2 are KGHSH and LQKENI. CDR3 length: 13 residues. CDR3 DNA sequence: TGTGCCAGCTCAATCGACAGGGCCGGGGAGCTGTTTTTT. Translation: CASSIDRAGELFF.

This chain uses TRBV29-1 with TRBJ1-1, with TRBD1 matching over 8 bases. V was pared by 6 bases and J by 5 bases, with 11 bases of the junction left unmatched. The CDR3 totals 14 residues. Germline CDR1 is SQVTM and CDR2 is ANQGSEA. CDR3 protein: CSVEQGVISTEAFF. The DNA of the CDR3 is TGCAGCGTGGAACAGGGGGTAATCAGTACTGAAGCTTTCTTT.

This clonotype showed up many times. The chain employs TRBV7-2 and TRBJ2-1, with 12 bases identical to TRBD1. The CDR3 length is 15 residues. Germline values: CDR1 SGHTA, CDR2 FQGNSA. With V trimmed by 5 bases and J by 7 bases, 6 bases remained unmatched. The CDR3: CASSMGQGAQNEQFF. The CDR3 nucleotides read TGTGCCAGCAGCATGGGACAGGGGGCGCAGAATGAGCAGTTCTTC.

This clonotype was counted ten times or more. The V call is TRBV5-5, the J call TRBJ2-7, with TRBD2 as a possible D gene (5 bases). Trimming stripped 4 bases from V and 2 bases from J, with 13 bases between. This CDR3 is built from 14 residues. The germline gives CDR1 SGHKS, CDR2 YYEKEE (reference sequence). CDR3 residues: CASSLSDGTYEQYV. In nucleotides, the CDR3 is TGTGCCAGCAGCCTATCAGACGGGACCTACGAGCAGTACGTC.